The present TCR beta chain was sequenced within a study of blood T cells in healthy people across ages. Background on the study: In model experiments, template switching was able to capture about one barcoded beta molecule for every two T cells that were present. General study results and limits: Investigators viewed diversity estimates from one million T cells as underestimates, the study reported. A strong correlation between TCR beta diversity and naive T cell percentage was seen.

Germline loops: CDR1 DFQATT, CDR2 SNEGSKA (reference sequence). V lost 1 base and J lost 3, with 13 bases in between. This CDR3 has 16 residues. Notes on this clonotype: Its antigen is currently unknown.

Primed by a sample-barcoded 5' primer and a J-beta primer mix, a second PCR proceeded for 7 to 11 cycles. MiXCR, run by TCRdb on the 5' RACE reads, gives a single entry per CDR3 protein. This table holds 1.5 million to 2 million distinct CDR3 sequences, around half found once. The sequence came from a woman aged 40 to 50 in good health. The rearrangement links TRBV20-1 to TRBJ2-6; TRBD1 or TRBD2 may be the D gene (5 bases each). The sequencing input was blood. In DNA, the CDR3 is TGCAGTGCTAGAGGGAAGGGACGTCATGGGGCCAACGTCCTGACTTTC. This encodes CSARGKGRHGANVLTF.